Presented here are 22 T cell receptor beta chains from one specimen sequenced in a study of shared clonotypes between healthy human individuals. Sequencing was performed with immunoSEQ multiplex PCR; in TCRdb, only in-frame clones are kept and a portion is missing. The table lists around 1.9 million clones, just over 90% of them singletons. Naive CD8 cells were CD45RO-negative, positively selected for CCR7, excluding terminally differentiated effector memory CD45RA+ cells. The sequenced material came from naive CD8+ T cells from PBMCs. Receptors originate from a man younger than 30 in good health. Some clones in this sample may be carry-over from other donors' samples.

V is TRBV6-5 and J is TRBJ2-1; the D gene is possibly TRBD2 (6 bases). The CDR3 contains 15 residues. V was cut by 2 bases and J by 1 base, with 9 bases left in between. CDR1 and CDR2 from the germline V gene are MNHEY and SVGAGI. The CDR3 sequence: CASSYGLASYNEQFF. The CDR3 DNA sequence: TGTGCCAGCAGTTACGGGCTAGCGTCCTACAATGAGCAGTTCTTC.

This chain joins TRBV4-3 and TRBJ2-7; 8 bases are shared with TRBD2. Trimming took 0 bases from V and 3 from J; bases not matched to a gene: 4. The CDR3 is made up of 15 amino acids. Germline V gene data show CDR1 as LGHNA and CDR2 as YSLEER. The DNA of the CDR3 is TGCGCCAGCAGCCAAGATTCCGCGGGAGGCTACGAGCAGTACTTC. The encoded protein is CASSQDSAGGYEQYF.

This chain links TRBV2 with TRBJ2-5, with 10 bases lining up with TRBD1. This CDR3 is built from 14 residues. The germline V gene has CDR1 SNHLY and CDR2 FYNNEI. V was clipped by 8 bases and J by 4 bases; unmatched bases: 7. CDR3 nucleotides: TGTGCCAGCCCAGAGACAGGGGGCTCAGAGACCCAGTACTTC. It specifies CASPETGGSETQYF.

This clone was seen once. This CDR3 is also generated by other DNA sequences in the sample. This sequence joins TRBV27 and TRBJ2-1, with 13 bases lining up with TRBD2. The CDR3 consists of 17 residues. V shed 5 bases, J shed 6 bases, and the junction held 10 bases outside the gene matches. Germline assignment: CDR1 MNHEY and CDR2 SMNVEV (reference sequence). CDR3: CASSLLLAGGPGNEQFF. CDR3 sequence (DNA): TGTGCCAGCAGTCTGTTACTAGCGGGAGGGCCGGGCAATGAGCAGTTCTTC.

The V gene is TRBV30, the J gene TRBJ2-1; D tentatively fits TRBD1 or TRBD2 (6 bases each). V lost 5 bases to trimming and J lost 5 bases, with 10 bases between them. This CDR3 is 12 amino acids long. Germline-derived CDR1 and CDR2 are GTSNPN and SVGIG (reference sequence). This CDR3 reads CAWHREDNEQFF. The CDR3 bases are TGTGCCTGGCACAGGGAGGACAATGAGCAGTTCTTC.

The chain couples TRBV28 to TRBJ2-7; D ambiguous. The CDR3 contains 13 residues. The V gene's germline CDR1 is MDHEN and CDR2 SYDVKM. Trimming took off 5 bases at V and 5 bases at J, with 13 bases between the two ends. This CDR3 is CASSPPGWDEQYF. The CDR3 DNA follows: TGTGCCAGCAGTCCCCCCGGGTGGGACGAGCAGTACTTC.

The rearrangement joins TRBV4-2 to TRBJ2-2, with D unresolved. Germline V gene data show CDR1 as LGHNA and CDR2 as YNFKEQ. V lost 1 base to trimming and J lost 9 bases, with 3 bases between them. CDR3 length equals 11 residues. For the CDR3, the DNA is TGTGCCAGCAGCCAAGCCAGGGAGCTGTTTTTT. This sequence encodes CASSQARELFF.

The chain has TRBV9 and TRBJ2-1, with D unclear. Germline-derived CDR1 and CDR2 are SGDLS and YYNGEE. The CDR3 runs 15 residues. Trimming left V 0 bases short and J 5 bases short, with 12 bases between. The CDR3: CASSVGSGPHNEQFF. CDR3 DNA: TGTGCCAGCAGCGTAGGTTCCGGCCCCCACAATGAGCAGTTCTTC.

This chain uses TRBV11-2 with TRBJ2-7, with TRBD1 matching over 8 bases. There are 15 residues in the CDR3. The V and J ends lost 1 base and 5 bases, in that order; junction bases with no gene match: 7. Germline CDR1 is SGHAT and CDR2 is FQNNGV. CDR3 in amino acids: CASSLVTGAFHEQYF. In nucleotides, the CDR3 is TGTGCCAGCAGCTTAGTGACAGGGGCCTTCCACGAGCAGTACTTC. The full variable domain, in which reference TRBV11-2 and TRBJ2-7 provide the parts outside the CDR3, is EAGVAQSPRYKIIEKRQSVAFWCNPISGHATLYWYQQILGQGPKLLIQFQNNGVVDDSQLPKDRFSAERLKGVDSTLKIQPAKLEDSAVYLCASSLVTGAFHEQYFGPGTRLTVT.

V usage is TRBV7-8 and J usage is TRBJ1-2; D is ambiguous. V lost 1 base to trimming and J lost 7 bases, with 13 bases between them. Germline values: CDR1 SGHVS, CDR2 FQNEAQ. This CDR3 has 14 amino acids. The CDR3 spells CASSLGGSRFGYTF. CDR3 nucleotide sequence: TGTGCCAGCAGCTTAGGTGGAAGTCGGTTTGGCTACACCTTC.

The chain is built from TRBV15 and TRBJ2-1; maybe TRBD1 (5 bases). With 6 bases removed from V and 8 bases from J, the gap between germline ends came to 14 bases. This CDR3 contains 13 residues. CDR1 and CDR2 from the germline V gene are LNHNV and YYDKDF (reference sequence). The CDR3: CATRSNRNYEQFF. For the CDR3, the DNA is TGTGCCACCAGATCAAACAGGAATTATGAGCAGTTCTTC. The full variable domain, with the rest looked up from reference TRBV15 and TRBJ2-1, is DAMVIQNPRYQVTQFGKPVTLSCSQTLNHNVMYWYQQKSSQAPKLLFHYYDKDFNNEADTPDNFQSRRPNTSFCFLDIRSPGLGDTAMYLCATRSNRNYEQFFGPGTRLTVL.

The V gene is TRBV7-3, the J gene TRBJ2-1; 11 bases line up with TRBD2. Germline V CDR1 and CDR2: SGHTA, FQGTGA. There are 13 residues in the CDR3. V lost 5 bases and J lost 10; bases outside the gene matches: 4. CDR3 protein: CASSPGLAEEQFF. CDR3 bases: TGTGCCAGCAGCCCGGGACTAGCGGAAGAGCAGTTCTTC.

The genes are TRBV5-1 and TRBJ2-3; the match to TRBD2 covers 10 bases. CDR1 is SGHRS and CDR2 is YFSETQ in the germline V gene. CDR3 length equals 18 residues. With 1 base clipped from V and 9 bases from J, the junction kept 17 bases outside the gene matches. The CDR3 loop reads CASSLWAGGTSVFTTQYF. The DNA of the CDR3 is TGCGCCAGCAGCTTGTGGGCTGGGGGGACTAGCGTCTTCACCACGCAGTATTTT.

The CDR3: CASSLDYGIGNIQYF. CDR3 nucleotide sequence: TGTGCCAGCAGCTTAGATTACGGGATTGGGAACATTCAGTACTTC. V is TRBV11-2 and J is TRBJ2-4; tentatively, D is TRBD2 (5 bases). Germline-derived CDR1 and CDR2 are SGHAT and FQNNGV. The CDR3 loop spans 15 amino acids. The ends were cut back, 0 bases at V and 7 bases at J, with 13 bases in the middle.

This chain joins TRBV27 and TRBJ2-7; D might be TRBD1 (5 bases). The CDR3 contains 13 residues. Germline V gene sequence: CDR1 MNHEY, CDR2 SMNVEV (reference sequence). V lost 6 bases to trimming and J lost 7 bases, with 16 bases between them. In nucleotides, the CDR3 is TGTGCCAGCAGCTACCAGGGAACAGGAGAGCAGTACTTC. This codes for CASSYQGTGEQYF.

The chain has TRBV7-8 and TRBJ2-7, with TRBD2 as a possible D gene (5 bases). The V and J ends lost 0 bases and 10 bases respectively, with 13 bases between them. The CDR3 totals 13 residues. Germline CDR1 and CDR2: SGHVS and FQNEAQ. CDR3 in DNA: TGTGCCAGCAGCTTAGCTCGCGGGCAAGCCCAGTACTTC. Translated, it gives CASSLARGQAQYF.

The chain links TRBV28 to TRBJ1-2; unclear D gene. Looked up from germline, CDR1 is MDHEN and CDR2 is SYDVKM. Trimming removed 3 bases from V and 8 bases from J, with 10 bases in between. CDR3 size: 12 residues. Here the CDR3 reads CASSFGEGGYTF. As DNA, the CDR3 is TGTGCCAGCAGTTTCGGGGAGGGAGGCTACACCTTC.

The chain couples TRBV27 to TRBJ2-2; D not resolved. This CDR3 spans 13 amino acids. Germline CDR1 is MNHEY and CDR2 is SMNVEV (reference sequence). Trimming removed 6 bases from V and 7 bases from J, with 12 bases in between. CDR3 bases: TGTGCCAGCAGCTGGGGTTCGGACGGGGAGCTGTTTTTT. Residues: CASSWGSDGELFF.

This clone was picked up one time. Other DNA sequences in this specimen translate into the identical CDR3. The chain recombines TRBV2 with TRBJ2-7; D possibly corresponds to TRBD1 (5 bases). Germline CDR1 is SNHLY and CDR2 is FYNNEI. Trimming shortened V by 6 bases and J by 1 base, and 7 bases separated the two germline ends. This CDR3 region has 12 residues. The CDR3 DNA reads TGTGCCAGCAGGGGGCGATCCTACGAGCAGTACTTC. It codes for CASRGRSYEQYF.

The chain joins TRBV6-6 to TRBJ1-1; no reliable D call. The germline V gene has CDR1 MNHNY and CDR2 SVGAGI (reference sequence). The CDR3 spans 15 residues. Trimming stripped 1 base from V and 2 bases from J, with 11 bases between. The CDR3: CASSYYGRGNTEAFF. CDR3 DNA: TGTGCCAGCAGTTACTACGGACGCGGAAACACTGAAGCTTTCTTT.

The chain joins TRBV10-3 to TRBJ2-1; D may be TRBD2 (6 bases). The CDR3 is made up of 15 amino acids. V lost 0 bases and J lost 6, with 12 bases in between. Germline V gene lookup returns CDR1 ENHRY and CDR2 SYGVKD. The CDR3 DNA follows: TGTGCCATCAGTGAGTCGGGGGGAGCAGTCAATGAGCAGTTCTTC. Protein: CAISESGGAVNEQFF.

The V gene is TRBV30, the J gene TRBJ1-3; no definite D call. The V gene's germline CDR1 is GTSNPN and CDR2 SVGIG (reference sequence). This CDR3 is built from 14 residues. The V and J ends lost 0 bases and 4 bases respectively, with 10 bases between them. This CDR3 reads CAWSVQGSGNTIYF. The DNA of the CDR3 is TGTGCCTGGAGTGTACAAGGGTCCGGAAACACCATATATTTT.